The text below deals with one T cell receptor beta chain. Germline V gives CDR1 SQVTM, CDR2 ANQGSEA. V lost 8 bases, J lost 3 bases, and 25 bases lay in between. This CDR3 region has 16 residues. This specimen comes from a study of blood T cells in healthy people across ages. RNA extraction gave at least 5.5 micrograms of total RNA per sample. Alongside a J-beta primer mix, a sample-barcoded 5' primer served in a second PCR lasting roughly 6 to 11 cycles. One entry per CDR3 protein results from TCRdb running MiXCR on the 5' RACE reads. The sample contains 1,500,000 or so distinct CDR3 sequences, 35% to 45% of which appear only once.

The J gene is TRBJ1-2, the V gene TRBV29-1; no definite D call. The TCR was taken from a woman aged 18-30 years in good health. The sequenced material came from blood. CDR3 bases: TGCAGCACCGAGCCCCCGACTGGAACGCTTTACTATGGCTACACCTTC. It yields the protein CSTEPPTGTLYYGYTF.